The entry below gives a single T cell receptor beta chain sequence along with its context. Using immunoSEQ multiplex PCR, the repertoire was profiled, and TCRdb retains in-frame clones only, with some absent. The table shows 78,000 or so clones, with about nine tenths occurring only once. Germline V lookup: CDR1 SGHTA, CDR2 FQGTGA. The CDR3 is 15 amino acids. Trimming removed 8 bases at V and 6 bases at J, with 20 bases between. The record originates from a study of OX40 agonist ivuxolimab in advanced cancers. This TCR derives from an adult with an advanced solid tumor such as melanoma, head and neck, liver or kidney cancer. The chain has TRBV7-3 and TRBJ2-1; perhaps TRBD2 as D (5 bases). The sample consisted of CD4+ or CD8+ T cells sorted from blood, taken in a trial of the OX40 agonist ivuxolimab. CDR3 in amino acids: CASGPGLTGSNEQFF. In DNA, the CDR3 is TGTGCCAGCGGTCCGGGTTTAACGGGGAGCAATGAGCAGTTCTTC.